The clone carrying this TCR beta chain occurred a few times. V dropped 6 bases and J dropped 4 bases, with 28 bases sitting between them. Germline assignment: CDR1 SNHLY and CDR2 FYNNEI. The CDR3 runs to 18 residues. Treatment in this sample: oral pan-JAK inhibitor, 5-10 mg twice daily. The researchers isolated CD4+ and CD8+ T cells from PBMCs by sorting. Investigators isolated RNA and reverse transcribed it into cDNA to act as the sequencing template. Assay used: immunoSEQ multiplex PCR; TCRdb lists only in-frame clones, some missing. The sample shows 150,000 to 200,000 clones, around 64% of them seen only once. This sample is part of a study of CD8+ T cells in alopecia areata.

This receptor was obtained from a human donor with alopecia areata. The material was CD4+ T cells sorted from blood, obtained at week 49, from a patient treated with tofacitinib. The genes are TRBV2 and TRBJ2-7; tentative D call: TRBD2 (6 bases). The CDR3 loop is CASRTLYRGTTKYYEQYF. In nucleotides, the CDR3 is TGTGCCAGCAGGACTCTCTACCGCGGGACCACAAAATATTACGAGCAGTACTTC.